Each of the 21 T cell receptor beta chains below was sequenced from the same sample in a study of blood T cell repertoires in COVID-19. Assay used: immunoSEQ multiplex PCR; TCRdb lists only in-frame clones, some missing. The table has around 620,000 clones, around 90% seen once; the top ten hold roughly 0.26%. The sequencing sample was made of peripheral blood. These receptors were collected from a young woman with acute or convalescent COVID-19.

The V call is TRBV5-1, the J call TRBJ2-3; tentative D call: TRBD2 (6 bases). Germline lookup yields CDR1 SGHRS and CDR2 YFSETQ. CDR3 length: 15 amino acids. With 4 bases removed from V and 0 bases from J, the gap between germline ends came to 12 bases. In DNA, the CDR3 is TGCGCCAGCAGCCCGCTCGGGACTAGCACAGATACGCAGTATTTT. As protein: CASSPLGTSTDTQYF.

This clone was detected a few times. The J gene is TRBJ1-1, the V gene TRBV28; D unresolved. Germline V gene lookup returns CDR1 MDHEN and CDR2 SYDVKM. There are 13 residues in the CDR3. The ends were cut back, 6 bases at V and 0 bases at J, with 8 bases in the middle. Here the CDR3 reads CASRDSLNTEAFF. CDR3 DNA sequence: TGTGCCAGCAGGGACTCATTGAACACTGAAGCTTTCTTT.

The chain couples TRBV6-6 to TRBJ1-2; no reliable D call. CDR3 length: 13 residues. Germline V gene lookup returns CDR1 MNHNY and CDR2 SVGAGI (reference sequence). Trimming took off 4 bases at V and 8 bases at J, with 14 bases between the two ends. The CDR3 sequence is CASSSSLTGGYTF. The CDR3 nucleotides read TGTGCCAGCAGTTCGTCCTTGACGGGGGGCTACACCTTC.

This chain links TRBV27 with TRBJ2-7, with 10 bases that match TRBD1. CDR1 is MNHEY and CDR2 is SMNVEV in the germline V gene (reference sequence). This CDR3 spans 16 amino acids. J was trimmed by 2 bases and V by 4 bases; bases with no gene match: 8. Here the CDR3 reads CASSSGWTGGAYEQYF. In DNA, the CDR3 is TGTGCCAGCAGTTCAGGGTGGACAGGGGGGGCCTACGAGCAGTACTTC.

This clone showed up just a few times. As DNA, the CDR3 is TGTGCCAGCGGCAACACTGAAGCTTTCTTT. Translating it yields CASGNTEAFF. The chain recombines TRBV5-5 with TRBJ1-1, with D uncertain. Trimming left V 7 bases short and J 2 bases short, with 3 bases between. CDR1 and CDR2 from the germline V gene are SGHKS and YYEKEE (reference sequence). The CDR3 consists of 10 residues. Looking up the rest from reference TRBV5-5 and TRBJ1-1 gives the full variable domain: DAGVTQSPTHLIKTRGQQVTLRCSPISGHKSVSWYQQVLGQGPQFIFQYYEKEERGRGNFPDRFSARQFPNYSSELNVNALLLGDSALYLCASGNTEAFFGQGTRLTVV.

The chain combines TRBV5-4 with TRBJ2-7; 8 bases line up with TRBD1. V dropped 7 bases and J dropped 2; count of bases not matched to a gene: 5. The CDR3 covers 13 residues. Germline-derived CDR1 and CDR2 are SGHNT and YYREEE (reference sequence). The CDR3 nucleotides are TGTGCCAGCCATTTACAGGGGGCCTACGAGCAGTACTTC. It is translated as CASHLQGAYEQYF.

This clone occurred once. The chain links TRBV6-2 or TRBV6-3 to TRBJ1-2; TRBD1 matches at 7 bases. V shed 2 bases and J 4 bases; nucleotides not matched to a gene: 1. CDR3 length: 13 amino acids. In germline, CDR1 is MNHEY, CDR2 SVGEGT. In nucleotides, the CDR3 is TGTGCCAGCAGTTACAGGGACAGCTATGGCTACACCTTC. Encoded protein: CASSYRDSYGYTF.

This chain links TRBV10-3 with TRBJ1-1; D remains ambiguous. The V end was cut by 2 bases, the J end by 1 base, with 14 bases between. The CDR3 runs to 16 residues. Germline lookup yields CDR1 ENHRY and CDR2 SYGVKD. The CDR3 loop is CAISEHRREGNTEAFF. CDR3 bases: TGTGCCATCAGTGAGCACCGCAGAGAGGGGAACACTGAAGCTTTCTTT.

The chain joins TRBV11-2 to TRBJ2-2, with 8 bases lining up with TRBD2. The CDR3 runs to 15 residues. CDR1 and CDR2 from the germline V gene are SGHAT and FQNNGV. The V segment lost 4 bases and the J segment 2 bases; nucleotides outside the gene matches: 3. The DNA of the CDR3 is TGTGCCAGCAGCTCAAGCGGGGGAAACACCGGGGAGCTGTTTTTT. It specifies CASSSSGGNTGELFF.

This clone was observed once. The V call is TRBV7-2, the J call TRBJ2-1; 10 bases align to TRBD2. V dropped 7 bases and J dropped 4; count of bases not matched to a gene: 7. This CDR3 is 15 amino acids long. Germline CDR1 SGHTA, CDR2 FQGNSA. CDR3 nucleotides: TGTGCCAGCATCCAGCGGGGGGGGCGGTACAATGAGCAGTTCTTC. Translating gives CASIQRGGRYNEQFF. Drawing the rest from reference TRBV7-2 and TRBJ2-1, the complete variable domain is GAGVSQSPSNKVTEKGKDVELRCDPISGHTALYWYRQSLGQGLEFLIYFQGNSAPDKSGLPSDRFSAERTGGSVSTLTIQRTQQEDSAVYLCASIQRGGRYNEQFFGPGTRLTVL.

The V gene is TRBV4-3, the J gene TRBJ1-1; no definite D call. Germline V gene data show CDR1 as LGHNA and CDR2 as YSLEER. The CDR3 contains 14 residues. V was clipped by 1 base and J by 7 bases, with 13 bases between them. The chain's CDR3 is CASSQGGGLGEAFF. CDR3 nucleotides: TGCGCCAGCAGCCAAGGGGGAGGTTTGGGTGAAGCTTTCTTT.

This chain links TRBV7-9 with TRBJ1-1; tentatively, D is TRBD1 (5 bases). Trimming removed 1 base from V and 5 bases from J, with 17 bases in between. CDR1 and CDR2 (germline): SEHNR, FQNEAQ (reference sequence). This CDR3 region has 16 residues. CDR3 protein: CASSLGRGKAGTEAFF. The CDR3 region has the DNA TGTGCCAGCAGCTTAGGAAGGGGAAAGGCAGGGACTGAAGCTTTCTTT.

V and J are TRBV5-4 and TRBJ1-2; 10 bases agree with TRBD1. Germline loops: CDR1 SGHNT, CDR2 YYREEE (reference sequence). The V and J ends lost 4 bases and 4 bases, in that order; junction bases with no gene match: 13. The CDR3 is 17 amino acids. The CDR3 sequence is CASSLWTGGKVVYGYTF. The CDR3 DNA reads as TGTGCCAGCAGCCTTTGGACAGGGGGTAAAGTTGTCTATGGCTACACCTTC.

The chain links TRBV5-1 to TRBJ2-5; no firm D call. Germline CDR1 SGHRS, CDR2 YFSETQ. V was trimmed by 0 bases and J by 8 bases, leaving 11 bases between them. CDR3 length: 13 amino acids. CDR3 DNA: TGCGCCAGCAGCTTGGCCGGGTTCAGCACCCAGTACTTC. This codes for CASSLAGFSTQYF.

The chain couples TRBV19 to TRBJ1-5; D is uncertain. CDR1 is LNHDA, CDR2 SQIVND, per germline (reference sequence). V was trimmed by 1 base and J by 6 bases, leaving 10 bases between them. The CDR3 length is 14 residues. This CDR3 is CASSIVSTLQPQHF. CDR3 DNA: TGTGCCAGTAGTATAGTATCTACCCTTCAGCCCCAGCATTTT.

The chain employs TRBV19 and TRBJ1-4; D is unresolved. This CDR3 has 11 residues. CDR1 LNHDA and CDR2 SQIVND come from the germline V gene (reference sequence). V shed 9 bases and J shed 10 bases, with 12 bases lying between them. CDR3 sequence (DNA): TGTGCCAGCGCCGATCCGGGAAAACTGTTTTTT. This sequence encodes CASADPGKLFF.

The CDR3 DNA follows: TGTGCCACTGTTCGACACCCGAACACCGGGGAGCTGTTTTTT. This gives the protein CATVRHPNTGELFF. The chain links TRBV15 to TRBJ2-2; D uncertain. Germline CDR1 is LNHNV and CDR2 is YYDKDF (reference sequence). Trimming removed 9 bases from V and 0 bases from J, with 11 bases in between. The CDR3 totals 14 residues.

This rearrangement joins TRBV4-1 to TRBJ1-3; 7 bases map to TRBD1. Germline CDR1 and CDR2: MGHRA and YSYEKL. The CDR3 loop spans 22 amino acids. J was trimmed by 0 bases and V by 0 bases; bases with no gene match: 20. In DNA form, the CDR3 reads TGCGCCAGCAGCCAAGAGAGCGGACTCCGGGGACAGAACCGAAGCTCTGGAAACACCATATATTTT. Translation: CASSQESGLRGQNRSSGNTIYF.

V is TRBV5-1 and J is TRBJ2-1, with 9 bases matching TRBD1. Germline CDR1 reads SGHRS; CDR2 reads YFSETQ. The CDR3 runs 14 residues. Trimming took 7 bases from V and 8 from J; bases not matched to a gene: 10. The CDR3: CASGGDRVVDEQFF. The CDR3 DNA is TGCGCCAGCGGGGGGGACAGGGTCGTCGATGAGCAGTTCTTC.

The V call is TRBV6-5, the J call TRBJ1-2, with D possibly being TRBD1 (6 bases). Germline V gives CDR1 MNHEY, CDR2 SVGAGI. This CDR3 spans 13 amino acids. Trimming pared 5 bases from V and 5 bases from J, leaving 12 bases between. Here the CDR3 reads CASSLDSRYGYTF. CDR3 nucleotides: TGTGCCAGCAGTCTGGACAGTAGGTATGGCTACACCTTC.

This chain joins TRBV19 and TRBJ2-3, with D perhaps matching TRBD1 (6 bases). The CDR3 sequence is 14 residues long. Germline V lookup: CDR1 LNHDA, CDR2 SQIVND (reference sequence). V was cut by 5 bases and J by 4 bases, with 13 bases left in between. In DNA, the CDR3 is TGTGCCAGTAGTCGTGGGGGCGAGGCAGATACGCAGTATTTT. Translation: CASSRGGEADTQYF.